This section outlines one T cell receptor beta chain sequence together with its context. The antigen remains undetermined. This sample is drawn from a study of OX40 agonist ivuxolimab in advanced cancers. TCRdb's table, derived via immunoSEQ multiplex PCR, lists solely in-frame clones and lacks some. This table holds 63,000 or so clones, around 88% found once. The study, taken as a whole, reports: Expanded clones were, on average, more numerous among CD8+ T cells than CD4+. Clonal expansion was seen in CD4+ and CD8+ blood T cells by week 6 at 0.1 to 3.0 mg/kg.

The sequences come from CD4+ or CD8+ T cells sorted from blood, collected in a trial of the OX40 agonist ivuxolimab. The clonotype originates from an adult with an advanced solid tumor such as melanoma, head and neck, liver or kidney cancer.

The chain's CDR3 is CASNRQSSYNEQFF. DNA of the CDR3: TGTGCCAGCAATCGACAGAGCTCCTACAATGAGCAGTTCTTC. The chain couples TRBV6-6 to TRBJ2-1; possibly TRBD1 for D (5 bases). Trimming cost V 7 bases and J 0 bases, with 10 bases left between them. CDR3 length: 14 amino acids. The germline V gene encodes CDR1 MNHNY and CDR2 SVGAGI (reference sequence).